This T cell receptor beta chain was sequenced during a study of blood T cell repertoires in COVID-19. This CDR3 is built from 16 residues. Per the germline V gene, CDR1 is LNHNV and CDR2 is YYDKDF (reference sequence). Trimming took 4 bases from V and 1 from J; bases not matched to a gene: 8. Authors' methods: Nucleated cell counts were estimated from reference gene primer amplification. The protocol was immunoSEQ multiplex PCR, while the TCRdb copy is restricted to in-frame clones and leaves out a portion. The DNA was the basis for D and trimming; V, J and clone size are from that table. Of fewer than 300,000 clones in the sample, around 85% were seen once.

The V and J genes are TRBV15 and TRBJ2-3; 7 bases line up with TRBD1. The sequence derives from a woman aged 45-59 years who had recovered from COVID-19. The specimen was PBMCs or T cells enriched from blood (not recorded which). DNA of the CDR3: TGTGCCACCAGCACTACGACAGGGTACCGCACAGATACGCAGTATTTT. It encodes CATSTTTGYRTDTQYF. The full variable domain, with the rest looked up from reference TRBV15 and TRBJ2-3, is DAMVIQNPRYQVTQFGKPVTLSCSQTLNHNVMYWYQQKSSQAPKLLFHYYDKDFNNEADTPDNFQSRRPNTSFCFLDIRSPGLGDTAMYLCATSTTTGYRTDTQYFGPGTRLTVL.